This passage covers 17 T cell receptor beta chains from one sample sequenced in a study of blood T cells in healthy people across ages. Combining a sample-barcoded 5' primer with a J-beta primer mix, a second PCR ran for about 7 to 12 cycles. TCRdb ran MiXCR on the 5' RACE reads and lists one entry per CDR3 protein. The repertoire holds 700,000 to 900,000 distinct CDR3 sequences, with about 53% as singletons. Specimen: blood. The receptors were gathered from a man aged 80 or over in good health.

This chain links TRBV29-1 with TRBJ1-2, with D unclear. With 5 bases removed from V and 1 base from J, the gap between germline ends came to 14 bases. Germline V gene data show CDR1 as SQVTM and CDR2 as ANQGSEA. This CDR3 region has 14 residues. As DNA, the CDR3 is TGCAGCGTTCTCGGGAGCGAGCTTAACTATGGCTACACCTTC. Protein: CSVLGSELNYGYTF. The full variable domain, with the rest looked up from reference TRBV29-1 and TRBJ1-2, is SAVISQKPSRDICQRGTSLTIQCQVDSQVTMMFWYRQQPGQSLTLIATANQGSEATYESGFVIDKFPISRPNLTFSTLTVSNMSPEDSSIYLCSVLGSELNYGYTFGSGTRLTVV.

The chain recombines TRBV20-1 with TRBJ2-3; 13 positions agree with TRBD2. With V trimmed by 5 bases and J by 1 base, 6 bases remained unmatched. Germline-derived CDR1 and CDR2 are DFQATT and SNEGSKA (reference sequence). CDR3 length: 16 residues. The chain's CDR3 is CSADGTSGTGTDTQYF. The CDR3 DNA is TGCAGTGCTGACGGGACTAGCGGGACGGGCACAGATACGCAGTATTTT.

For this clonotype: Its ends do not fully match the called genes, so a read error is possible. This chain links TRBV5-1 with TRBJ2-5; D possibly matches TRBD1 or TRBD2 (5 bases each). Germline CDR1 SGHRS, CDR2 YFSETQ. CDR3 length: 12 amino acids. CDR3: CASSKEGEIQYF. CDR3 bases: TGCGCCAGCAGCAAGGAAGGGGAGATCCAGTACTTC.

This clonotype has a handful of counts. The CDR3 nucleotides are TGTGCCACCAGCAGAGACAGGGGGCGCACGGATGGCTACACCTTC. This gives the protein CATSRDRGRTDGYTF. This chain connects TRBV15 to TRBJ1-2, with 8 bases that match TRBD1. Germline V gives CDR1 LNHNV, CDR2 YYDKDF (reference sequence). J lost 6 bases, V lost 0 bases, and 6 bases had no gene match. CDR3 length equals 15 residues. Using reference TRBV15 and TRBJ1-2 for the parts outside the CDR3, the full variable domain is DAMVIQNPRYQVTQFGKPVTLSCSQTLNHNVMYWYQQKSSQAPKLLFHYYDKDFNNEADTPDNFQSRRPNTSFCFLDIRSPGLGDTAMYLCATSRDRGRTDGYTFGSGTRLTVV.

This chain links TRBV6-2 or TRBV6-3 with TRBJ1-2, with 7 bases fitting TRBD1. This CDR3 is 17 amino acids long. After removal of 5 bases from V and 4 bases from J, the junction contained 16 bases not matched to a gene. The germline V gene has CDR1 MNHEY and CDR2 SVGEGT. The CDR3 loop reads CASSRIQGGSFFYGYTF. In DNA, the CDR3 is TGTGCCAGCAGTCGGATTCAGGGGGGCTCCTTCTTCTATGGCTACACCTTC.

This chain connects TRBV5-6 to TRBJ2-5, with D tentatively TRBD1 or TRBD2 (5 bases each). V lost 5 bases to trimming and J lost 5 bases, with 16 bases between them. This CDR3 has 14 residues. Germline values: CDR1 SGHDT, CDR2 YYEEEE. DNA of the CDR3: TGTGCCAGCAGGACATGGGACGGCCCGGAGACCCAGTACTTC. Residues: CASRTWDGPETQYF.

This clonotype was counted only a few times. The chain couples TRBV29-1 to TRBJ2-1; D gene uncertain. The germline V gene has CDR1 SQVTM and CDR2 ANQGSEA. The V end lost 6 bases, the J end lost 0 bases, and 9 bases lay between the germline ends. This CDR3 region has 13 residues. CDR3 in amino acids: CSVPRSSYNEQFF. The CDR3, as DNA: TGCAGCGTCCCTCGTAGCTCCTACAATGAGCAGTTCTTC.

This clonotype was detected ten times or more. The gene calls are TRBV25-1 and TRBJ2-7; D is ambiguous. V lost 4 bases, J lost 1 base, and 5 bases lay in between. The V gene's germline CDR1 is MGHDK and CDR2 SYGVNS. The CDR3 consists of 12 residues. CDR3 DNA: TGTGCCAGCAGTGGGCAGTCCTACGAGCAGTACTTC. The encoded protein is CASSGQSYEQYF.

The V call is TRBV25-1, the J call TRBJ2-7, with a possible D match to TRBD1 (6 bases). Germline CDR1 and CDR2: MGHDK and SYGVNS. Deletions cut 1 base from V and 3 bases from J, with 10 bases between. The CDR3 contains 14 residues. CDR3 in DNA: TGTGCCAGCAGTGAATTTGGACAGTACTACGAGCAGTACTTC. Protein sequence: CASSEFGQYYEQYF.

The V call is TRBV7-9, the J call TRBJ2-5; 12 bases fit TRBD2. The V gene end was trimmed by 1 base and the J gene end by 7 bases; junction bases not matched to a gene: 7. Germline CDR1 SEHNR, CDR2 FQNEAQ (reference sequence). This CDR3 has 16 residues. For the CDR3, the DNA is TGTGCCAGCAGCTTAGACCCTAGCGGGAGGGCGAGGACCCAGTACTTC. It codes for CASSLDPSGRARTQYF.

The chain is built from TRBV2 and TRBJ2-1; D uncertain. Trimming took off 7 bases at V and 6 bases at J, with 13 bases between the two ends. The CDR3 extends over 13 amino acids. Germline V gives CDR1 SNHLY, CDR2 FYNNEI. The DNA for the CDR3 is TGTGCCAGCAAAAAGCCGGATGGCAATGAGCAGTTCTTC. Its protein product is CASKKPDGNEQFF.

This clonotype was picked up a small number of times. The rearrangement joins TRBV20-1 to TRBJ2-5, with 12 bases matching TRBD2. Germline assignment: CDR1 DFQATT and CDR2 SNEGSKA (reference sequence). V lost 0 bases and J lost 11; bases outside the gene matches: 10. The length of the CDR3 is 15 residues. The CDR3 nucleotides read TGCAGTGCTAGAGACCCACTAGCGGGAGGCGGAGGGCAGTACTTC. Protein product: CSARDPLAGGGGQYF.

A few counts support this clonotype. CDR3 amino acids: CASSLARRGPYEQYF. The CDR3 nucleotides read TGTGCCAGCAGCTTAGCGCGCAGGGGGCCCTACGAGCAGTACTTC. The chain couples TRBV7-2 to TRBJ2-7, with 8 bases matching TRBD1. Germline CDR1 reads SGHTA; CDR2 reads FQGNSA. The CDR3 is 15 amino acids. The J segment lost 2 bases and the V segment lost 0 bases, leaving 3 bases of the junction unmatched.

The chain is built from TRBV28 and TRBJ2-4, with D perhaps TRBD2 (5 bases). The J call may be wrong; the DNA end is better matched by TRBJ2-7. CDR1 MDHEN and CDR2 SYDVKM come from the germline V gene. The CDR3 extends over 14 amino acids. CDR3 protein: CASSLSDSVYEQYF. CDR3 DNA: TGTGCCAGCAGTTTATCGGACTCCGTTTACGAGCAGTACTTC.

The genes are TRBV4-2 and TRBJ2-7, with TRBD1 matching 9 bases. The CDR3 extends over 13 amino acids. CDR1 and CDR2 (germline): LGHNA, YNFKEQ. The V gene end was trimmed by 0 bases and the J gene end by 7 bases; junction bases not matched to a gene: 1. The CDR3 is CASSQEGQGEQYF. The CDR3 DNA follows: TGTGCCAGCAGCCAAGAGGGACAGGGAGAGCAGTACTTC.

The rearrangement joins TRBV7-3 to TRBJ2-3; 7 nucleotides match TRBD2. The trim removed 5 bases at V and 0 bases at J, leaving 8 bases unmatched. This CDR3 contains 16 residues. The germline V gene has CDR1 SGHTA and CDR2 FQGTGA. Written as DNA, the CDR3 is TGTGCCAGCAGCCGCACAGCGGGACGCAGCACAGATACGCAGTATTTT. Its protein is CASSRTAGRSTDTQYF.

In its sample, this clonotype was seen once. The chain links TRBV5-4 to TRBJ2-3; tentatively, D is TRBD1 or TRBD2 (5 bases each). V was trimmed by 4 bases and J by 1 base, leaving 19 bases between them. CDR3 length: 17 residues. Germline CDR1 reads SGHNT; CDR2 reads YYREEE (reference sequence). CDR3 nucleotides: TGTGCCAGCAGCCCAGGGACGCAAACCTGGGGCACAGATACGCAGTATTTT. Translated: CASSPGTQTWGTDTQYF.